What follows are 22 T cell receptor beta chains derived from one specimen sequenced in a study of blood T cells in healthy people across ages (dated by TCRdb to about 2015). Library creation used 5' RACE. The sequencer listed for this sample is Illumina HiSeq 2500. A second PCR of roughly 6 to 11 cycles was run with a J-beta primer mix and a sample-barcoded 5' primer. In TCRdb, the public reads were trimmed at Q25 with fastp and aligned with MiXCR, with productive beta chains retained. Rows merge per CDR3 protein into single entries with the most common DNA and genes. Within this sample are 1.4 million or so distinct CDR3 sequences, with about 42% of them counted one time only. The ten largest make up roughly 3.7% of the sample. Sequences were obtained from blood. The source is a woman younger than 35 in good health.

In nucleotides, the CDR3 is TGCAGCGTCCGGGACAGAACCTACGAGCAGTACTTC. Its translation is CSVRDRTYEQYF. The gene calls are TRBV29-1 and TRBJ2-7; 7 nucleotides match TRBD1. Germline V lookup: CDR1 SQVTM, CDR2 ANQGSEA. The CDR3 consists of 12 residues. The J segment lost 2 bases and the V segment lost 6 bases, leaving 4 bases of the junction unmatched.

The J gene is TRBJ2-1, the V gene TRBV29-1; TRBD2 is a possible D gene (7 bases). The CDR3 runs 14 residues. Germline V gives CDR1 SQVTM, CDR2 ANQGSEA. Trimming stripped 7 bases from V and 4 bases from J, with 17 bases between. CDR3 in DNA: TGCAGCGCCGGGGCCGGGGGGCAGTACAATGAGCAGTTCTTC. Its translation is CSAGAGGQYNEQFF.

The chain couples TRBV20-1 to TRBJ2-1; D remains ambiguous. The CDR3 covers 13 residues. V was clipped by 7 bases and J by 3 bases, with 13 bases between them. Germline CDR1 reads DFQATT; CDR2 reads SNEGSKA (reference sequence). The CDR3 nucleotides read TGCAGTGGTGGGTACAGTAACTACAATGAGCAGTTCTTC. Its translation: CSGGYSNYNEQFF.

The chain recombines TRBV20-1 with TRBJ1-4; 9 nucleotides align to TRBD1. Trimming at V came to 6 bases and at J to 10 bases, leaving 9 bases not matched to a gene. The CDR3 length is 13 residues. Germline CDR1 DFQATT, CDR2 SNEGSKA (reference sequence). CDR3 sequence reads: CSALGTGTVKLFF. As DNA, the CDR3 is TGCAGTGCCCTCGGGACAGGGACGGTAAAACTGTTTTTT.

The table lists this clonotype with a few counts. The V and J genes are TRBV4-1 and TRBJ1-2; D gene ambiguous. Germline CDR1 is MGHRA and CDR2 is YSYEKL. The CDR3 extends over 15 amino acids. V was trimmed by 4 bases and J by 10 bases, leaving 22 bases between them. The CDR3, as DNA: TGCGCCAGCAGCCTTAGGAGTGTCCTGGGTACTGTCTACACCTTC. Encoded protein: CASSLRSVLGTVYTF.

This chain links TRBV7-3 with TRBJ2-2; D is ambiguous. From germline, CDR1 is SGHTA and CDR2 FQGTGA. The CDR3 is 15 residues long. Trimming cost V 4 bases and J 0 bases, with 9 bases left between them. The CDR3, as DNA: TGTGCCAGCAGCTACAGTCCGTCGAACACCGGGGAGCTGTTTTTT. Translated: CASSYSPSNTGELFF.

The chain recombines TRBV11-2 with TRBJ2-7; 8 positions agree with TRBD2. Per the germline V gene, CDR1 is SGHAT and CDR2 is FQNNGV. Germline trimming cut 1 base from V and 3 bases from J; bases unmatched to any gene: 5. CDR3 length: 15 residues. The CDR3 sequence is CASSLGSGVVYEQYF. The CDR3, as DNA: TGTGCCAGCAGCTTAGGTAGCGGGGTGGTCTACGAGCAGTACTTC.

V usage is TRBV4-2 and J usage is TRBJ1-2; D gene uncertain. CDR1 is LGHNA and CDR2 is YNFKEQ in the germline V gene. The CDR3 has 13 amino acids. The ends were cut back, 8 bases at V and 2 bases at J, with 12 bases in the middle. CDR3 residues: CASGPNYNYGYTF. For the CDR3, the DNA is TGTGCCAGCGGACCGAACTACAACTATGGCTACACCTTC.

V usage is TRBV7-2 and J usage is TRBJ2-3; maybe TRBD2 (5 bases). Looked up from germline, CDR1 is SGHTA and CDR2 is FQGNSA. The length of the CDR3 is 14 residues. V gave up 3 bases and J gave up 2 bases, with 9 bases separating them. The CDR3 DNA is TGTACCAGCAGCTTTCAGCGGTCCACAGATACGCAGTATTTT. Protein product: CTSSFQRSTDTQYF.

This clonotype was detected only once. This chain links TRBV29-1 with TRBJ2-4; D gene ambiguous. The closer fit of TRBJ2-7 to the DNA end suggests the J call may be wrong. Germline V gene sequence: CDR1 SQVTM, CDR2 ANQGSEA. CDR3 length equals 13 residues. The CDR3 loop reads CSVRSPWDYEQYF. CDR3 DNA: TGCAGCGTTCGCAGTCCTTGGGACTACGAGCAGTACTTC.

This clonotype turned up a few times. The V gene is TRBV18, the J gene TRBJ2-6; TRBD2 agrees at 13 bases. V gave up 5 bases and J gave up 5 bases; unmatched junction bases: 9. The germline V gene encodes CDR1 KGHSH and CDR2 LQKENI. The CDR3 is 18 amino acids. CDR3 sequence: CASSATGLAGSWANVLTF. CDR3 in DNA: TGTGCCAGCTCAGCAACGGGACTAGCGGGGTCCTGGGCCAACGTCCTGACTTTC.

Only a few counts were recorded for this clonotype. V and J are TRBV25-1 and TRBJ2-7; TRBD1 is a possible D gene (5 bases). CDR1 is MGHDK, CDR2 SYGVNS, per germline. V was shortened by 7 bases and J by 2 bases, with 15 bases between the two germline ends. The CDR3 spans 14 residues. The CDR3 sequence: CASMLDISPYEQYF. CDR3 bases: TGTGCCAGCATGCTGGACATATCCCCCTACGAGCAGTACTTC.

This chain links TRBV4-3 with TRBJ1-4; D may be TRBD1 (6 bases). The ends were cut back, 0 bases at V and 8 bases at J, with 19 bases in the middle. From germline, CDR1 is LGHNA and CDR2 YSLEER. The CDR3 loop spans 17 amino acids. In nucleotides, the CDR3 is TGCGCCAGCAGCCAAGATCGTTTAGGGGGGCTACTCGAAAAACTGTTTTTT. It specifies CASSQDRLGGLLEKLFF.

The chain links TRBV20-1 to TRBJ2-1, with TRBD2 matching over 10 bases. The V gene's germline CDR1 is DFQATT and CDR2 SNEGSKA (reference sequence). V dropped 4 bases and J dropped 5; count of bases not matched to a gene: 11. The CDR3 totals 16 residues. CDR3 protein: CSATLAGTSADNEQFF. CDR3 coding DNA: TGCAGTGCTACACTGGCCGGGACTAGCGCCGACAATGAGCAGTTCTTC.

In this sample, this clonotype turned up a few times. The V gene is TRBV20-1, the J gene TRBJ1-5, with D possibly TRBD1 on 5 matching bases. The CDR3 loop spans 17 amino acids. The V gene lost 1 base and the J gene lost 5 bases, with 21 bases spanning the gap. Germline CDR1 is DFQATT and CDR2 is SNEGSKA (reference sequence). As DNA, the CDR3 is TGCAGTGCTAGAGGCAGGGTGGGGTTATACGTCGATCAGCCCCAGCATTTT. Translated, it gives CSARGRVGLYVDQPQHF.

This clonotype was counted between two and nine times. V is TRBV12-3 or TRBV12-4 and J is TRBJ1-2, with a tentative D call TRBD1 (6 bases). Trimming removed 7 bases from V and 9 bases from J, with 12 bases in between. There are 11 residues in the CDR3. The CDR3 region has the DNA TGTGCCAGCAAGGACAGAGTTCGCTACACCTTC. Translation gives CASKDRVRYTF.

The chain links TRBV4-1 to TRBJ2-2; D unresolved. Between the trimmed V and J ends, which lost 6 bases and 4 bases, there was a span of 18 bases. CDR1 is MGHRA, CDR2 YSYEKL, per germline. This CDR3 is built from 16 residues. This chain's CDR3 is CASSPLAEPSTGELFF. The CDR3 DNA sequence: TGCGCCAGCAGTCCGTTGGCGGAACCGAGCACCGGGGAGCTGTTTTTT.

This clonotype has only a few counts. The genes are TRBV7-2 and TRBJ2-3, with 9 positions matching TRBD2. This CDR3 has 15 residues. Looked up from germline, CDR1 is SGHTA and CDR2 is FQGNSA. Trimming removed 1 base from V and 4 bases from J; junction bases left unmatched: 3. Here the CDR3 reads CASSLGLAAPDTQYF. CDR3 bases: TGTGCCAGCAGCTTAGGACTAGCGGCCCCAGATACGCAGTATTTT.

The chain joins TRBV20-1 to TRBJ2-7; no clear D. Germline V lookup: CDR1 DFQATT, CDR2 SNEGSKA (reference sequence). V was pared by 1 base and J by 0 bases, with 16 bases between. This CDR3 comprises 16 residues. The CDR3 DNA reads as TGCAGTGCTAGAGGTCGATTCGACAAGATCTCCTACGAGCAGTACTTC. Its translation: CSARGRFDKISYEQYF.

This clonotype has more than one count but fewer than ten. The chain combines TRBV27 with TRBJ1-2; 9 bases are a match to TRBD1. V lost 5 bases, J lost 7 bases, and 8 bases stayed unmatched. Germline V gene sequence: CDR1 MNHEY, CDR2 SMNVEV (reference sequence). CDR3 length equals 14 residues. The CDR3 here is CASSRDREYGGYTF. The CDR3 DNA follows: TGTGCCAGCAGTCGGGACAGGGAATACGGTGGCTACACCTTC.

The chain has TRBV29-1 and TRBJ2-7; D is perhaps TRBD1 (6 bases). The germline CDR1 and CDR2 sequences are SQVTM and ANQGSEA. V shed 5 bases and J shed 3 bases, with 14 bases lying between them. This CDR3 has 13 amino acids. CDR3 nucleotide sequence: TGCAGCGTTATAGGTACAGGGAACTACGAGCAGTACTTC. Translation: CSVIGTGNYEQYF.

This clonotype turned up a few times. This chain joins TRBV7-9 and TRBJ1-2, with unresolved D. V shed 5 bases and J shed 2 bases, with 12 bases lying between them. CDR1 SEHNR and CDR2 FQNEAQ come from the germline V gene (reference sequence). The CDR3 extends over 14 amino acids. The CDR3: CASSPTSGNYGYTF. In nucleotides, the CDR3 is TGTGCCAGCAGCCCAACGTCGGGGAACTATGGCTACACCTTC.